This T cell receptor (beta chain) was sequenced in a study of blood T cells in healthy people across ages. The use of a sample-barcoded 5' primer and a J-beta primer mix characterized a second PCR of roughly 6 to 11 cycles. With 12 random nucleotides, a template-switch adaptor tagged each individual cDNA molecule. Each CDR3 protein is one row after TCRdb ran MiXCR on the 5' RACE reads. The table has around 940,000 distinct CDR3 sequences, just over 50% seen once. This clonotype was observed a handful of times. This receptor was identified in a woman aged 55-70 years in good health. Sequencing input: blood.

CDR3 in amino acids: CASSNGRAAITNYGYTF. The DNA for the CDR3 is TGTGCCAGCAGTAACGGCCGGGCAGCCATTACCAACTATGGCTACACCTTC. The chain has TRBV6-5 and TRBJ1-2; D unresolved. CDR1 and CDR2 (germline): MNHEY, SVGAGI. CDR3 length: 17 residues. V dropped 5 bases and J dropped 2 bases, with 21 bases sitting between them.